These 15 T cell receptor beta chains share one sample of origin, sequenced in a study of quantifying T cell responses using KT2 cells. At the level of the study: Reverse transcription used primers in the TCR alpha and beta constant regions.

A single-stranded UMI oligo with SP2 sequence was ligated to cDNA 3' ends. An equimolar mix of RC1.1 and RC1.2 primed the beta chain across TRBC1 and TRBC2. Using its own MiXCR run on the UMI-ligation and nested PCR reads, TCRdb lists one record per CDR3 protein. The table includes approximately 43,000 distinct CDR3 sequences, over 15% detected once. The sequenced sample was PBMCs spiked with cells of the T cell clone KT2. The source of these receptors is a human donor.

This clonotype was found many times. The chain employs TRBV18 and TRBJ2-7; D not certain. V shed 6 bases and J shed 7 bases, with 13 bases lying between them. The CDR3 has 12 residues. Germline V lookup: CDR1 KGHSH, CDR2 LQKENI. The CDR3 coding sequence is TGTGCCAGCTCCGCCTTAGGTCAGGAGCAGTACTTC. It specifies CASSALGQEQYF.

This clonotype was found a few times. The CDR3 nucleotides read TGCGCCAGCAGCTGGGGGCAGGGGGAAGAGACCCAGTACTTC. Its protein product is CASSWGQGEETQYF. V gene TRBV5-1 combines with J gene TRBJ2-5; 7 nucleotides align to TRBD1. The germline gives CDR1 SGHRS, CDR2 YFSETQ. The junction had 5 bases not matched to a gene; V was cut back by 3 bases and J by 3 bases. The CDR3 spans 14 residues.

This clonotype was counted a few times. CDR3 nucleotides: TGCAGTGCTTCGCCGACTAGCTTAATCGCCAAAAACATTCAGTACTTC. This sequence encodes CSASPTSLIAKNIQYF. J is TRBJ2-4 and V is TRBV20-1; 7 bases are shared with TRBD2. CDR3 size: 16 residues. Germline V gene sequence: CDR1 DFQATT, CDR2 SNEGSKA (reference sequence). J lost 1 base, V lost 5 bases, and 11 bases had no gene match.

The rearrangement uses TRBV7-8 and TRBJ2-6; the match to TRBD1 covers 7 bases. The junction had 7 bases not matched to a gene; V was cut back by 5 bases and J by 0 bases. The CDR3 is 17 amino acids. Germline CDR1 SGHVS, CDR2 FQNEAQ. The CDR3 protein is CASSRDSRSSGANVLTF. The CDR3 region has the DNA TGTGCCAGCAGCCGGGACAGCAGAAGCTCTGGGGCCAACGTCCTGACTTTC.

This clonotype was detected only a few times. The CDR3 DNA reads TGCAGTGCTAACCCACTGAGCGGGGGGATCACAGATACGCAGTATTTT. The encoded protein is CSANPLSGGITDTQYF. This rearrangement joins TRBV20-1 to TRBJ2-3, with TRBD2 matching 9 bases. The junction had 10 bases not matched to a gene; V was cut back by 4 bases and J by 2 bases. Germline lookup yields CDR1 DFQATT and CDR2 SNEGSKA (reference sequence). There are 16 residues in the CDR3.

The chain links TRBV25-1 to TRBJ2-1, with 12 bases that match TRBD2. The V segment lost 4 bases and the J segment 7 bases; nucleotides outside the gene matches: 5. The CDR3 contains 15 residues. CDR1 is MGHDK and CDR2 is SYGVNS in the germline V gene. The chain's CDR3 is CASSVGTSGFNEQFF. The CDR3 region has the DNA TGTGCCAGCAGTGTGGGGACTAGCGGGTTTAATGAGCAGTTCTTC.

This clonotype was picked up a small number of times. The rearrangement uses TRBV11-2 and TRBJ1-1; 8 bases align to TRBD1. V was clipped by 5 bases and J by 5 bases; unmatched bases: 10. Germline V gives CDR1 SGHAT, CDR2 FQNNGV. This CDR3 is built from 15 residues. The CDR3 region is CASSLQGTGGTEAFF. The CDR3 DNA reads as TGTGCCAGCAGCCTCCAGGGGACAGGAGGGACTGAAGCTTTCTTT.

A few counts support this clonotype. This rearrangement joins TRBV5-1 to TRBJ2-1; D is perhaps TRBD1 (5 bases). From germline, CDR1 is SGHRS and CDR2 YFSETQ. Deletions cut 0 bases from V and 8 bases from J, with 9 bases between. This CDR3 comprises 13 residues. The CDR3 sequence: CASSLVGVDEQFF. CDR3 nucleotide sequence: TGCGCCAGCAGCTTGGTAGGGGTGGATGAGCAGTTCTTC. Together with reference TRBV5-1 and TRBJ2-1, the CDR3 gives the full variable domain: KAGVTQTPRYLIKTRGQQVTLSCSPISGHRSVSWYQQTPGQGLQFLFEYFSETQRNKGNFPGRFSGRQFSNSRSEMNVSTLELGDSALYLCASSLVGVDEQFFGPGTRLTVL.

This clonotype was counted a few times. The genes are TRBV4-2 and TRBJ1-2, with D unclear. Germline V gene sequence: CDR1 LGHNA, CDR2 YNFKEQ. This CDR3 is built from 14 residues. V dropped 0 bases and J dropped 2 bases, with 7 bases sitting between them. CDR3 region: CASSQDFMNYGYTF. In DNA, the CDR3 is TGTGCCAGCAGCCAAGATTTTATGAACTATGGCTACACCTTC.

The chain joins TRBV7-9 to TRBJ2-2; 7 bases align to TRBD2. V trimming: 5 bases; J trimming: 1 base; junction bases outside the gene matches: 7. This CDR3 comprises 16 residues. Germline V lookup: CDR1 SEHNR, CDR2 FQNEAQ (reference sequence). CDR3 in DNA: TGTGCCAGCAGCACACCTAGCGGAGGGAACACCGGGGAGCTGTTTTTT. Translation: CASSTPSGGNTGELFF.

The CDR3 sequence is CATSDGTGEDGYTF. The CDR3 DNA reads TGTGCCACCAGTGATGGGACGGGAGAAGATGGCTACACCTTC. The chain links TRBV24-1 to TRBJ1-2; TRBD1 is a possible D gene (5 bases). The CDR3 is made up of 14 amino acids. Germline CDR1 and CDR2: KGHDR and SFDVKD. V lost 3 bases and J lost 6, with 13 bases in between.

There are a few counts of this clonotype. The rearrangement links TRBV20-1 to TRBJ2-4, with 10 bases identical to TRBD2. The germline gives CDR1 DFQATT, CDR2 SNEGSKA (reference sequence). The CDR3 spans 17 residues. V shed 3 bases, J shed 4 bases, and the junction held 12 bases outside the gene matches. CDR3 in DNA: TGCAGTGCTAGTCTTGTGGTAGCGGGGGGCGTAAAAAACATTCAGTACTTC. Amino acids: CSASLVVAGGVKNIQYF.

V and J are TRBV12-3 or TRBV12-4 and TRBJ2-1; D gene unclear. This CDR3 contains 14 residues. V lost 7 bases and J 5 bases, leaving 15 bases between the germline ends. CDR3 sequence: CASTPTSQNNEQFF. The DNA for the CDR3 is TGTGCCAGCACCCCAACGTCCCAGAACAATGAGCAGTTCTTC.

V is TRBV29-1 and J is TRBJ1-4; 9 nucleotides align to TRBD1. CDR1 SQVTM and CDR2 ANQGSEA come from the germline V gene. With 7 bases clipped from V and 0 bases from J, the junction kept 6 bases outside the gene matches. CDR3 size: 15 residues. CDR3 nucleotides: TGCAGCGGGCAGACAGGGGGAACAACTAATGAAAAACTGTTTTTT. Encoded protein: CSGQTGGTTNEKLFF. Using reference TRBV29-1 and TRBJ1-4 for the parts outside the CDR3, the full variable domain is SAVISQKPSRDICQRGTSLTIQCQVDSQVTMMFWYRQQPGQSLTLIATANQGSEATYESGFVIDKFPISRPNLTFSTLTVSNMSPEDSSIYLCSGQTGGTTNEKLFFGSGTQLSVL.

This clonotype was counted only a few times. This rearrangement joins TRBV20-1 to TRBJ1-5, with 9 bases lining up with TRBD1. This CDR3 is built from 14 residues. CDR1 and CDR2 (germline): DFQATT, SNEGSKA (reference sequence). V shed 6 bases, J shed 3 bases, and the junction held 6 bases outside the gene matches. The CDR3 is CSATTGGYNQPQHF. The CDR3 nucleotides read TGCAGTGCCACCACAGGGGGCTACAATCAGCCCCAGCATTTT.